The 2 T cell receptor beta chains below come from one sample, sequenced in a study of blood T cell repertoires in COVID-19. TCRdb's copy holds only in-frame clones and misses some; the assay was immunoSEQ multiplex PCR. The table records 80,000 to 100,000 clones, 65% to 90% of them present only once. Sequenced input: peripheral blood. Source of these receptors: a man in his 70s with active or convalescent COVID-19.

This rearrangement joins TRBV6-4 to TRBJ1-6; 8 bases map to TRBD1. V lost 8 bases to trimming and J lost 5 bases; unmatched junction nucleotides: 8. The CDR3 covers 15 residues. The V gene's germline CDR1 is MRHNA and CDR2 SNTAGT. CDR3 sequence reads: CASFPTGENNSPLHF. The CDR3 DNA sequence: TGTGCCAGCTTCCCGACAGGGGAAAATAATTCACCCCTCCACTTT.

The count of this clone is one. This chain joins TRBV6-2 or TRBV6-3 and TRBJ1-2, with unresolved D. Germline loops: CDR1 MNHEY, CDR2 SVGEGT. V lost 2 bases to trimming and J lost 3 bases, with 16 bases between them. CDR3 size: 16 residues. The CDR3: CASSYPEVAKYYGYTF. DNA of the CDR3: TGTGCCAGCAGTTACCCCGAGGTCGCTAAGTACTATGGCTACACCTTC.